This TCR beta chain originates from a study of Tregs in tolerant kidney transplant recipients. Study details: CFSE-labeled recipient PBMCs were cultured approximately 6 days with irradiated graft donor PBMCs, then FACS-sorted. Overall study results and limits: Tregs expanded with activated donor B cells seemed most donor-specific.

Clones were read by immunoSEQ multiplex PCR, and TCRdb kept only the in-frame ones, dropping some. The data show 8,000 to 9,500 clones, roughly half seen once. Germline V gene lookup returns CDR1 SGDLS and CDR2 YYNGEE. This CDR3 has 15 amino acids. V lost 4 bases and J lost 2, with 13 bases in between. By share, this clone counts as medium-sized. Its specificity is not known. Sequenced input: CD4+ T cells from blood cultured with allogeneic cells. The TCR comes from a human donor in good health. The gene calls are TRBV9 and TRBJ2-1; D remains unclear. Here the CDR3 reads CASSIRDFPYNEQFF. The CDR3, as DNA: TGTGCCAGCAGCATTAGGGATTTCCCCTACAATGAGCAGTTCTTC.